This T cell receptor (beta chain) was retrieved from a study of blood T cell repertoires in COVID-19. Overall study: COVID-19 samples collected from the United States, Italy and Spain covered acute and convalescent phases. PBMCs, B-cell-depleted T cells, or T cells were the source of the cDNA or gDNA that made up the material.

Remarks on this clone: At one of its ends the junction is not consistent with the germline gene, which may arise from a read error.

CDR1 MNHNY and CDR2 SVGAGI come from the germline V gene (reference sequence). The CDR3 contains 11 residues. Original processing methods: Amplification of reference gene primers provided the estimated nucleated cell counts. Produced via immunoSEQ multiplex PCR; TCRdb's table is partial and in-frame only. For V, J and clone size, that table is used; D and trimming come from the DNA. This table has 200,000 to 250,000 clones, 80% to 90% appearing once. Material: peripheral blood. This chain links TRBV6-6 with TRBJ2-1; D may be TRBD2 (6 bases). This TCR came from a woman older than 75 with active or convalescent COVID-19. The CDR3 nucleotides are TGCGCGGCGGGGCCCTGGAATGAGCAGTTCTTC. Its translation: CAAGPWNEQFF.